The T cell receptor (beta chain) under discussion was sequenced for a study of blood T cell repertoires in COVID-19 (dated by TCRdb to 2020 to 2022). As for the study more broadly: The collaborator samples originated in the United States, Italy and Spain and spanned the acute and convalescent phases of COVID-19. The material from the prospective study consisted of cDNA or gDNA derived from T cells, B-cell-depleted T cells, or PBMCs. The dataset comprised deeply sampled blood TCRbeta repertoires from subjects exposed to, actively infected with, or recovered from COVID-19. The repertoires were released in a freely available public database meant as a resource for research on the immune response to SARS-CoV-2. Samples were obtained from the ongoing ImmuneRACE study (first 160 participants) and from 950 to 1,500 subjects provided by 6 global collaborators. The sample metadata nearly always contained a de-identified subject ID, COVID-19 status, age in years and sex. Where HLA class I and class II types were available, the types were taken from metadata supplied by the sample provider, not from assay-based typing. Beyond this particular receptor, the publication reports: The quantity of clinical and demographic metadata differed by source and by participant and was supplied without curation.

TCRbeta CDR3 regions were amplified from genomic DNA using the immunoSEQ Assay, a bias-controlled multiplex PCR. From the authors' description of their analysis: The number of nucleated cells in each sample was estimated by amplification of reference gene primers within the assay. Sequence reads were collapsed and filtered to measure the absolute abundance of every unique TCRbeta CDR3 rearrangement. For each sample, productive Simpson clonality was calculated by taking the square root of Simpson's diversity index across productive rearrangements. TCRdb obtained this table from immuneACCESS and retained in-frame rearrangements with V and J assigned. These tables miss some clones; where compared with another copy, unresolved V genes account for less than half of the shortfall, and the remainder is unexplained. V and J calls and clone size follow that table, whereas D and trimming were derived from the DNA. The sample table records about 270,000 clones; over 70% of these occur just once. The ten largest clones represent 4.5% to 7% of the sample.

The CDR3 starts with the cysteine, ends with the phenylalanine, and has 14 residues. The only DNA kept is the CDR3, 42 bases in frame from the first base. The germline V gene yields MNHEY for CDR1 and SVGAGI for CDR2. The germline V end is reduced by 6 bases and the J end by 4 bases; junction bases left unmatched: 9. Concerning this clone: Its recognized antigen is unknown. Base qualities are not provided; no much larger clone lies one nucleotide away.

Whole blood was collected in K2EDTA tubes by collaborating institutions according to the institutions' own protocols. Collaborator samples were shipped for TCRbeta analysis as frozen whole blood, isolated PBMCs, or DNA extracted from either sample type. Recombination joined TRBV6-5 with TRBJ2-7; 7 of the junction bases match TRBD2. The sequenced sample consisted of peripheral blood. This TCR came from an older man with acute or convalescent COVID-19. The DNA reads as follows: TGTGCCAGCAGAAATCTAGCGGAGTCATACGAGCAGTACTTC. This translates into CASRNLAESYEQYF.